The clone carrying this T cell receptor (beta chain) was seen only a few times. Its antigen is unknown. This CDR3 spans 15 amino acids. The ends lost 1 base at V and 4 bases at J; junction bases unmatched: 4. CDR1 and CDR2 from the germline V gene are SGDLS and YYNGEE. TCR beta libraries were prepared from cDNA with unique molecular identifiers. A single record per CDR3 protein comes from TCRdb applying MiXCR to the PCR reads. Of approximately 460,000 distinct CDR3 sequences listed, around 40% were seen once; the top ten hold 9% to 13%. The source of the sample is a study of post-analysis software for immune sequencing data. Study-level results: Higher frequency in patients than in controls was seen for about five TRBV segments, with TRBV5-6, TRBV5-1 and TRBV20-1 among them. In multiple sclerosis, normalized Chao1 diversity was significantly below that of controls. Strong same-batch co-clustering of samples appeared with F measure clustering.

Sequenced: blood. The V gene is TRBV9, the J gene TRBJ1-2; 10 nucleotides line up with TRBD1. This sequence originates from a girl between 10 and 17 years old with multiple sclerosis. The CDR3 here is CASSVLTGGGYGYTF. CDR3 DNA sequence: TGTGCCAGCAGCGTACTGACAGGGGGCGGCTATGGCTACACCTTC. Complete variable domain (other parts from reference TRBV9 and TRBJ1-2): DSGVTQTPKHLITATGQRVTLRCSPRSGDLSVYWYQQSLDQGLQFLIQYYNGEERAKGNILERFSAQQFPDLHSELNLSSLELGDSALYFCASSVLTGGGYGYTFGSGTRLTVV.